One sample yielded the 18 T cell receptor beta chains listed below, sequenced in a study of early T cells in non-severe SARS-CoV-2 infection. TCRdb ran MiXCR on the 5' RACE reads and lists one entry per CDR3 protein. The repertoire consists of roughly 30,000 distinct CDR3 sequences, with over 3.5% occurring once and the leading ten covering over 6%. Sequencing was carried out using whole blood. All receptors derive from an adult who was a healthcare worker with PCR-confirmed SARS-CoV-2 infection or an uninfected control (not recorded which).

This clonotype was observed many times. CDR3 sequence (DNA): TGTGCCAGCAGCTTAGCGTTGACGGAAGAGACCCAGTACTTC. Protein product: CASSLALTEETQYF. The chain is built from TRBV7-2 and TRBJ2-5; D not certain. This CDR3 has 14 residues. V was cut by 0 bases and J by 3 bases, with 8 bases left in between. Germline V gene lookup returns CDR1 SGHTA and CDR2 FQGNSA.

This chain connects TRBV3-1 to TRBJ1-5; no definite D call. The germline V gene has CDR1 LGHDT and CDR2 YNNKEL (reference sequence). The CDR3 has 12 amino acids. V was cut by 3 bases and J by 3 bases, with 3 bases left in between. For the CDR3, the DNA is TGTGCCAGCAGCCAGACCAATCAGCCCCAGCATTTT. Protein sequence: CASSQTNQPQHF.

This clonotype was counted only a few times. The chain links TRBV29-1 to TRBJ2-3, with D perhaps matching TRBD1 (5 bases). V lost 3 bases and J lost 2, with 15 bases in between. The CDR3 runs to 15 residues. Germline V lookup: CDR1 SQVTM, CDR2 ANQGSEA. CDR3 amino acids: CSVEPNGAVTDTQYF. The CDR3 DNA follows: TGCAGCGTTGAGCCTAATGGGGCAGTCACAGATACGCAGTATTTT.

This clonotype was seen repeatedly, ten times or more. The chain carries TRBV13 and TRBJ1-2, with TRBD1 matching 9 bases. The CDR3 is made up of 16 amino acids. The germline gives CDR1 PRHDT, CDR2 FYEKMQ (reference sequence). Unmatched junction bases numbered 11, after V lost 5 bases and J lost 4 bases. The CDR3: CASSGWGQGYFYGYTF. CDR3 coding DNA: TGTGCCAGCAGCGGATGGGGACAGGGATATTTCTATGGCTACACCTTC.

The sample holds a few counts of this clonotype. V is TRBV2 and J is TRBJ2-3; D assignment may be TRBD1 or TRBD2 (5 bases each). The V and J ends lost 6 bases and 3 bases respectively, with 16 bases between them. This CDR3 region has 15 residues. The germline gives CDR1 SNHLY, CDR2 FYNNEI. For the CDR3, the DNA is TGTGCCAGCAGGGGACCAAGCCCAATGACAGATACGCAGTATTTT. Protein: CASRGPSPMTDTQYF.

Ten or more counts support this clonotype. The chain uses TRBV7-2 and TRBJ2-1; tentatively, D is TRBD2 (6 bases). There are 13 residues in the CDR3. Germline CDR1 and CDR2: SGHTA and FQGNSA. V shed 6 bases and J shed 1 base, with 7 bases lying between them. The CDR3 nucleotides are TGTGCCAGCAGGACTAGGTCCTACAATGAGCAGTTCTTC. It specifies CASRTRSYNEQFF.

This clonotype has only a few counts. Written as DNA, the CDR3 is TGTGCCAGCAGCTTAGTGACTAGCGGGACAGGGGAGACCCAGTACTTC. Amino acids: CASSLVTSGTGETQYF. The genes are TRBV11-3 and TRBJ2-5; TRBD2 matches at 11 bases. The CDR3 covers 16 residues. After removal of 1 base from V and 5 bases from J, the junction contained 6 bases not matched to a gene. Germline values: CDR1 SGHNT, CDR2 YENEEA.

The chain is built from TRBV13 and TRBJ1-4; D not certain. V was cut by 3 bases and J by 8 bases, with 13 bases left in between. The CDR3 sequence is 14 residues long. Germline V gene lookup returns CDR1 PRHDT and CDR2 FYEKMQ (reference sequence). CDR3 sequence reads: CASSFGQVGEKLFF. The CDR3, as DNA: TGTGCCAGCAGCTTTGGTCAGGTTGGGGAAAAACTGTTTTTT.

DNA of the CDR3: TGCAGTGCCTCGGACGACAGGGCCCCCTACGAGCAGTACTTC. It specifies CSASDDRAPYEQYF. The J gene is TRBJ2-7, the V gene TRBV20-1; 7 nucleotides match TRBD1. J lost 2 bases, V lost 6 bases, and 10 bases had no gene match. CDR1 is DFQATT, CDR2 SNEGSKA, per germline (reference sequence). The CDR3 loop spans 14 amino acids.

DNA for the CDR3: TGTGCCACCGGGGCCGAATACACCGGGGAGCTGTTTTTT. Protein sequence: CATGAEYTGELFF. This sequence joins TRBV24-1 and TRBJ2-2, with D possibly TRBD1 on 5 matching bases. V was shortened by 9 bases and J by 3 bases, with 10 bases between the two germline ends. This CDR3 is 13 amino acids long. CDR1 is KGHDR, CDR2 SFDVKD, per germline.

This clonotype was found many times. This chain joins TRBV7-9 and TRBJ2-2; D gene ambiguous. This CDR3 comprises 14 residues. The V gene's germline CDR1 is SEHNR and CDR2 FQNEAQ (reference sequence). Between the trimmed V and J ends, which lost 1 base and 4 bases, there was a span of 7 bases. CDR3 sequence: CASSLVLSTGELFF. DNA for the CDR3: TGTGCCAGCAGCTTAGTACTTTCCACCGGGGAGCTGTTTTTT.

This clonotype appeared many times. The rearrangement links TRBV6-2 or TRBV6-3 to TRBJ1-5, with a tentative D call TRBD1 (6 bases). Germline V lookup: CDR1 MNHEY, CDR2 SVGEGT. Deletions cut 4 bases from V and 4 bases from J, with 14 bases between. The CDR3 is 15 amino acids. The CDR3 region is CASSSLTGANQPQHF. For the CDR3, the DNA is TGTGCCAGCAGTTCGCTGACAGGCGCTAATCAGCCCCAGCATTTT.

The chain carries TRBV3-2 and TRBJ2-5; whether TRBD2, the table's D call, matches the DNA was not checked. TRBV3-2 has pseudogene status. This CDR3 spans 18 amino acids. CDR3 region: CASSQEAKLAGGRETQYF. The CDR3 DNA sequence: TGTGCCAGCAGCCAAGAAGCAAAACTAGCGGGAGGGCGAGAGACCCAGTACTTC.

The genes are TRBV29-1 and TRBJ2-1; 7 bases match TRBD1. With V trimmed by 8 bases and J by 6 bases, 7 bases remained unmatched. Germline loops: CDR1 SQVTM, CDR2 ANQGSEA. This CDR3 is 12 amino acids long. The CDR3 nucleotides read TGCAGCACATCGACAGGGACCAATGAGCAGTTCTTC. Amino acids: CSTSTGTNEQFF.

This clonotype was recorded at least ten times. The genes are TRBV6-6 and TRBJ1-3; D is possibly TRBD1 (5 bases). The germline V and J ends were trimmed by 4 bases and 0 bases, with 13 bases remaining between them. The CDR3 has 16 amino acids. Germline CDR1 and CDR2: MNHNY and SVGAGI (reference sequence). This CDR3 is CASSFPPGSSGNTIYF. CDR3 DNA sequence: TGTGCCAGCAGTTTCCCTCCAGGGTCCTCTGGAAACACCATATATTTT.

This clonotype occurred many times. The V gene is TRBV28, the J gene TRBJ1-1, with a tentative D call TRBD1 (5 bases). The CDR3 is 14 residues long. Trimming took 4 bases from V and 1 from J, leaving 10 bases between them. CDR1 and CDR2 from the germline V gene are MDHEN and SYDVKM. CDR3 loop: CASSSPGSNTEAFF. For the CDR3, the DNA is TGTGCCAGCAGTTCCCCAGGGTCGAACACTGAAGCTTTCTTT.

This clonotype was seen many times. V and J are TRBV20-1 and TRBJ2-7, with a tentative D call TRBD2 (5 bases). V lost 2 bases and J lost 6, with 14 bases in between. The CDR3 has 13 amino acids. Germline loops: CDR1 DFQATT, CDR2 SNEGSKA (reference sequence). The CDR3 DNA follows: TGCAGTGCTAGATCGGTGAGGGCCATCGAGCAGTACTTC. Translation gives CSARSVRAIEQYF.

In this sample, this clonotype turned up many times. CDR3 amino acids: CAIRGFGEDTQYF. The CDR3 bases are TGTGCCATCAGGGGGTTCGGGGAAGATACGCAGTATTTT. The rearrangement links TRBV10-3 to TRBJ2-3, with D perhaps TRBD2 (5 bases). This CDR3 has 13 amino acids. V was shortened by 6 bases and J by 5 bases, with 12 bases between the two germline ends. CDR1 and CDR2 from the germline V gene are ENHRY and SYGVKD.